This TCR beta chain stems from a study of CD8 T cells in ankylosing spondylitis. General study results and limits: Reportedly, matched ankylosing spondylitis synovial fluid was significantly enriched for disease-linked clones. Seven to nine highly homologous variants made up a TCR beta motif that seemed to typify ankylosing spondylitis blood.

The J segment lost 3 bases and the V segment lost 5 bases, leaving 7 bases of the junction unmatched. CDR3 length equals 16 residues. A remark on this clonotype: No antigen is known for it.

TCRdb used MiXCR to reprocess the 5' RACE reads, holding one entry per CDR3 protein. The repertoire holds about 250,000 distinct CDR3 sequences, around 32% seen once, with around 4% in the top ten. The source is a male donor with ankylosing spondylitis or in good health (not recorded which). The V call is TRBV12-3 or TRBV12-4, the J call TRBJ2-2, with TRBD1 matching 9 bases. The sequencing sample was made of blood, either unsorted or a sorted T cell fraction (not recorded which). This CDR3 reads CASSTPTGGDTGELFF. Written as DNA, the CDR3 is TGTGCCAGCAGTACTCCGACAGGGGGAGACACCGGGGAGCTGTTTTTT.